This T cell receptor beta chain was recorded in a study of T cells in Graves' hyperthyroidism and ophthalmopathy. Study-level background: Pretreatment peripheral blood was obtained at initial diagnosis. Study-wide results and caveats: The model's output predicted ophthalmopathy at a median of roughly 6.9 months prior to onset.

Exclusion followed for patients with uncontrolled infection, other autoimmune disease, pregnancy or lactation. The CDR3 regions of TCR beta were amplified from RNA transcripts. Researchers ran a first-round RT-PCR on the TCR CDR3 using the HTBI primer set. TCRdb fed the multiplex PCR reads into MiXCR, producing one record per CDR3 protein. This sample yields about 260,000 distinct CDR3 sequences, of which about 15% are seen a single time; around 28% belongs to the top ten. V lost 4 bases, J lost 2 bases, and 1 base stayed unmatched. The CDR3 is made up of 14 amino acids. The germline gives CDR1 MDHEN, CDR2 SYDVKM. This clonotype was detected many times. Antigen unknown.

The chain carries TRBV28 and TRBJ1-2, with TRBD1 identical over 10 bases. Sequenced input: blood. The source of this sequence is a young woman with Graves' ophthalmopathy. DNA of the CDR3: TGTGCCAGCAGTTCGGGACAGGGGAACTATGGCTACACCTTC. Protein sequence: CASSSGQGNYGYTF.